The rows below give T cell receptor beta chains drawn from one sample of a study of blood T cell dynamics during melanoma immunotherapy. The assay was immunoSEQ multiplex PCR, and TCRdb's table has in-frame clones only and misses some. This sample carries 10,000 to 12,000 clones, 84% of them seen once, and the ten largest clones take around 15%. The sequencing used blood, collected from a patient treated with checkpoint blockade. The receptor set was obtained from a human donor with melanoma. Both conserved end residues are part of each CDR3. A D gene is named only where the DNA matches it firmly. For some rows the clone size is stated as once, few or many, or as a class when expanded; others skip it.

clone_size	j_call	v_call	d_call	cdr3_nt	cdr3_aa
NA	TRBJ2-2	TRBV7-2	NA	TGTGCCAGCAGCTCCCTAATAAACACCGGGGAGCTGTTTTTT	CASSSLINTGELFF
NA	TRBJ1-4	TRBV6-5	NA	TGTGCCAGCAGTTACTCTGTTGGGGAATTGGGTGAAAAACTGTTTTTT	CASSYSVGELGEKLFF
NA	TRBJ2-3	TRBV19	TRBD1	TGTGCCAGTAGTACACGACAGGGGACAGATACGCAGTATTTT	CASSTRQGTDTQYF
NA	TRBJ2-1	TRBV2	TRBD2	TGTGCCAGCCACTTGGCGGGGGGTATACTATCCTACAATGAGCAGTTCTTC	CASHLAGGILSYNEQFF
NA	TRBJ2-1	TRBV5-1	NA	TGCGCCAGCAGCTTGGGCCTAGACGGACACAATGAGCAGTTCTTC	CASSLGLDGHNEQFF
NA	TRBJ1-6	TRBV19	NA	TGTGCCAGTAGTACGCAGGGTGCCTATAATTCACCCCTCCACTTT	CASSTQGAYNSPLHF
NA	TRBJ2-5	TRBV5-6	NA	TGTGCCAGCAGCTTGGCGGCAGGAAAACCCCAAGAGACCCAGTACTTC	CASSLAAGKPQETQYF
NA	TRBJ2-7	TRBV4-3	NA	TGCGCCAGCAGCCAAGACAGGGCCCCAGGCTACGAGCAGTACTTC	CASSQDRAPGYEQYF
NA	TRBJ2-1	TRBV5-1	TRBD2	TGCGCCAGCAGCTTGGCGATAGCGGGGGCGAATGAGCAGTTCTTC	CASSLAIAGANEQFF
NA	TRBJ2-7	TRBV4-1	TRBD1	TGCGCCAGCAGCCAAGTATGGCAGGGGGATCTCGAGCAGTACTTC	CASSQVWQGDLEQYF
NA	TRBJ2-7	TRBV4-1	NA	TGCGCCAGCAGCCAAGGGCAGGGGCCAACCTACGAGCAGTACTTC	CASSQGQGPTYEQYF
NA	TRBJ1-5	TRBV18	TRBD1	TGTGCCAGCTCACCACAAGGACAGGCCTCGATCAGCAATCAGCCCCAGCATTTT	CASSPQGQASISNQPQHF
NA	TRBJ2-2	TRBV28	NA	TGTGCCAGCAGTTTGGGGACGGTCAACACCGGGGAGCTGTTTTTT	CASSLGTVNTGELFF
NA	TRBJ2-5	TRBV2	NA	TGTGCCAGCAGTCAAGGGACCCAGTACTTC	CASSQGTQYF
few	TRBJ2-2	TRBV7-8	TRBD1	TGTGCCAGCAGCTCCACCGGGACAGGGGAGGTCGGGGAGCTGTTTTTT	CASSSTGTGEVGELFF
few	TRBJ1-4	TRBV20-1	NA	TGCAGTGCTGGGTTTAATGAAAAACTGTTTTTT	CSAGFNEKLFF
once	TRBJ1-3	TRBV6-5	NA	TGTGCCAGCAGTTCGGCCAGCCTTGGAAACACCATATATTTT	CASSSASLGNTIYF
NA	TRBJ2-3	TRBV7-9	TRBD2	TGTGCCAGCAGCTCAAGGAGCGGGGGGGCCGGAAATACGCAGTATTTT	CASSSRSGGAGNTQYF
NA	TRBJ2-7	TRBV9	NA	TGTGCCAGCAGCGTAGCCTACAAGGGTAAGGAGCAGTACTTC	CASSVAYKGKEQYF
once	TRBJ2-7	TRBV9	TRBD2	TGTGCCAGCAGCGCCCGGGGGGGTAGCGAGCAGTACTTC	CASSARGGSEQYF
NA	TRBJ2-1	TRBV19	NA	TGTGCCAGTAGTAGAGGGACTTCTACCTACAATGAGCAGTTCTTC	CASSRGTSTYNEQFF
few	TRBJ2-1	TRBV18	TRBD2	TGTGCCAGCTCACCAGACCTAGCGGGGGTAAAGAATGAGCAGTTCTTC	CASSPDLAGVKNEQFF
NA	TRBJ1-2	TRBV12-5	TRBD1	TGTGCTAGTGGTTTGGTACAGGGGGCAGGGCTGGGAGATGGCTACACCTTC	CASGLVQGAGLGDGYTF
NA	TRBJ2-2	TRBV6-5	NA	TGTGCCAGCAGTTACTCGAGTGGGGGCGGGGAGCTGTTTTTT	CASSYSSGGGELFF
NA	TRBJ2-7	TRBV19	TRBD1	TGTGCCAGTAGTATCACAGGGGGCTACGTCGACGAGCAGTACTTC	CASSITGGYVDEQYF
NA	TRBJ2-7	TRBV2	NA	TGTGCCAGCAGTGACATCTCCTACGAGCAGTACTTC	CASSDISYEQYF
NA	TRBJ2-1	TRBV5-6	NA	TGTGCCAGCAGCTTGAGGTCAGGGGGGGCCGGGAATGAGCAGTTCTTC	CASSLRSGGAGNEQFF
NA	TRBJ1-1	TRBV13	NA	TGTGCCAGCAGCTTAAGGGGGGGGCACGATGAAGCTTTCTTT	CASSLRGGHDEAFF
once	TRBJ1-6	TRBV30	NA	TGTGCCTGGAGCCTGGGAGAAAATTCACCCCTCCACTTT	CAWSLGENSPLHF
NA	TRBJ1-5	TRBV5-8	NA	TGTGCCAGCAGCCGCCTAACCCTGGACAGACCCAATCAGCCCCAGCATTTT	CASSRLTLDRPNQPQHF
once	TRBJ2-7	TRBV18	NA	TGTGCCAGCTCACCAAACGACTACGAGCAGTACTTC	CASSPNDYEQYF
NA	TRBJ2-5	TRBV7-2	TRBD2	TGTGCCAGCAGCCCACACAGCGGGGGGGCCGATCGAGAGACCCAGTACTTC	CASSPHSGGADRETQYF
NA	TRBJ2-3	TRBV19	TRBD1	TGTGCCAGTAGTACGGGACAGGGGTCCACAGATACGCAGTATTTT	CASSTGQGSTDTQYF
NA	TRBJ2-3	TRBV7-3	TRBD1	TGTGCCAGCAGCTTAGGGACAGCCACAGATACGCAGTATTTT	CASSLGTATDTQYF
few	TRBJ2-2	TRBV7-3	NA	TGTGCCAGCAGCCAAACAGGGTTGTTCGGGGAGCTGTTTTTT	CASSQTGLFGELFF
NA	TRBJ2-3	TRBV29-1	TRBD1	TGCAGCGGGACAGGGGGCACAGATACGCAGTATTTT	CSGTGGTDTQYF
few	TRBJ1-1	TRBV19	TRBD1	TGTGCCAGTAGTCGGACAGGGAGTTTGAGGTCCACTGAAGCTTTCTTT	CASSRTGSLRSTEAFF
NA	TRBJ2-7	TRBV4-3	NA	TGCGCCAGCAGCCAAGATGCGGGACACTCTAGGGAGCAGTACTTC	CASSQDAGHSREQYF
NA	TRBJ2-7	TRBV30	TRBD1	TGTGCCCACGGACAGGGCTACGAGCAGTACTTC	CAHGQGYEQYF
NA	TRBJ1-1	TRBV6-5	NA	TGTGCCAGCAGTCCCCGGACAGTTCGGGATGAAGCTTTCTTT	CASSPRTVRDEAFF
NA	TRBJ2-6	TRBV4-1	NA	TGCGCCAGTCGGCGCGGTACTGGGGCCAACGTCCTGACTTTC	CASRRGTGANVLTF
NA	TRBJ2-3	TRBV19	TRBD2	TGTGCCAGTAGCCTAAGACTAGCGGGGGGGCCGGATACGCAGTATTTT	CASSLRLAGGPDTQYF
NA	TRBJ1-4	TRBV19	TRBD1	TGTGCCAGTAGTCCCGGACAGGGAACTACTAATGAAAAACTGTTTTTT	CASSPGQGTTNEKLFF
NA	TRBJ2-3	TRBV10-2	NA	TGCGCCAGCAGTAGAAACAGGGAGGTAGATACGCAGTATTTT	CASSRNREVDTQYF
NA	TRBJ1-4	TRBV5-5	NA	TGCGCCAGCAGCCAAGGGTCGGGGCGGCCAACTAATGAAAAACTGTTTTTT	CASSQGSGRPTNEKLFF
few	TRBJ1-1	TRBV28	NA	TGTGCCAGCAGTAGTACAGTCACTGAAGCTTTCTTT	CASSSTVTEAFF
once	TRBJ2-5	TRBV5-1	TRBD1	TGCGCCAGCAGCTTGGCGGGACAGGTGGGGCAAGAGACCCAGTACTTC	CASSLAGQVGQETQYF
NA	TRBJ2-3	TRBV5-4	NA	TGTGCCAGCAGCGTGGGGGCGGGGGACACAGATACGCAGTATTTT	CASSVGAGDTDTQYF
NA	TRBJ2-1	TRBV5-6	NA	TGTGCCAGCAGCCGAGGAATCCGGGGGGCCAGTGAGCAGTTCTTC	CASSRGIRGASEQFF
few	TRBJ1-2	TRBV29-1	NA	TGCAGCGTCCGCGATAGGGCGCTCTATGGCTACACCTTC	CSVRDRALYGYTF
few	TRBJ1-2	TRBV14	NA	TGTGCCAGCAGCCACTTGACAGCTAACTATGGCTACACCTTC	CASSHLTANYGYTF
NA	TRBJ2-2	TRBV4-2	NA	TGTGCCAGCAGCCTCACCCCGCTAACGGCCGGGGAGCTGTTTTTT	CASSLTPLTAGELFF
once	TRBJ1-6	TRBV7-8	NA	TGTGCCAGCAGAAGGGGGGAGTCCTATAATTCACCCCTCCACTTT	CASRRGESYNSPLHF
NA	TRBJ2-2	TRBV2	NA	TGTGCCAGCAGTCTTAACCGAGCGAAGGGGCCCGGGGAGCTGTTTTTT	CASSLNRAKGPGELFF
NA	TRBJ1-1	TRBV19	NA	TGTGCCAGTAGTATGCTCCTCCGACCAGATAACACTGAAGCTTTCTTT	CASSMLLRPDNTEAFF
NA	TRBJ2-3	TRBV10-3	NA	TGTGCCATCAGCCGAGGCACAGATACGCAGTATTTT	CAISRGTDTQYF